The 6 T cell receptor beta chains below all came from one sample that was sequenced in a study of blood T cell repertoires in COVID-19. TCRdb's copy holds only in-frame clones and misses some; the assay was immunoSEQ multiplex PCR. The data show approximately 190,000 clones, around 80% seen once. Input material: peripheral blood. These TCRs come from a human donor in a cohort sampled during active COVID-19.

The rearrangement links TRBV7-9 to TRBJ2-7, with D uncertain. Trimming left V 5 bases short and J 2 bases short, with 7 bases between. Germline assignment: CDR1 SEHNR and CDR2 FQNEAQ (reference sequence). The CDR3 is made up of 12 amino acids. As DNA, the CDR3 is TGTGCCAGCAGCCCAGACACCTACGAGCAGTACTTC. Translating it yields CASSPDTYEQYF.

The V and J genes are TRBV5-6 and TRBJ1-3; 8 positions agree with TRBD1. V gave up 4 bases and J gave up 1 base; unmatched junction bases: 7. The CDR3 extends over 16 amino acids. CDR1 SGHDT and CDR2 YYEEEE come from the germline V gene. This CDR3 reads CASSLQGAWSGNTIYF. The DNA of the CDR3 is TGTGCCAGCAGCCTCCAGGGGGCCTGGTCTGGAAACACCATATATTTT. The entire variable domain, with the rest obtained from reference TRBV5-6 and TRBJ1-3, is as follows: DAGVTQSPTHLIKTRGQQVTLRCSPKSGHDTVSWYQQALGQGPQFIFQYYEEEERQRGNFPDRFSGHQFPNYSSELNVNALLLGDSALYLCASSLQGAWSGNTIYFGEGSWLTVV.

Here the CDR3 DNA reads TGTGCCAGCAGCCAAGCGTATTACGGGACAGGGGCCGCGCGTACGCAGTATTTT. Amino acids: CASSQAYYGTGAARTQYF. The chain is built from TRBV3-1 (or the pseudogene TRBV3-2) and TRBJ2-3; 10 bases line up with TRBD1. The V gene end was trimmed by 1 base and the J gene end by 8 bases; junction bases not matched to a gene: 15. Germline CDR1 LGHDT, CDR2 YNNKEL (reference sequence). This CDR3 comprises 18 residues.

V usage is TRBV15 and J usage is TRBJ2-7; D gene uncertain. The CDR3 length is 16 residues. CDR1 and CDR2 (germline): LNHNV, YYDKDF (reference sequence). Trimming shortened V by 1 base and J by 0 bases, and 13 bases separated the two germline ends. The CDR3 DNA is TGTGCCACCAGCAGAGGGAGTTCAGCCTTCTCCTACGAGCAGTACGTC. Protein: CATSRGSSAFSYEQYV.

The CDR3: CASSPASSGNTIYF. DNA of the CDR3: TGTGCCAGCTCTCCAGCTAGCTCTGGAAACACCATATATTTT. The gene calls are TRBV18 and TRBJ1-3; D unclear. Germline CDR1 reads KGHSH; CDR2 reads LQKENI. The CDR3 consists of 14 residues. V dropped 6 bases and J dropped 0 bases, with 9 bases sitting between them.

The chain combines TRBV29-1 with TRBJ1-1, with a possible D match to TRBD1 (5 bases). Trimming stripped 6 bases from V and 5 bases from J, with 16 bases between. Germline CDR1 and CDR2: SQVTM and ANQGSEA. The CDR3 covers 13 residues. The DNA for the CDR3 is TGCAGCGTCGGGTTTGGGGGGATGACTGAAGCTTTCTTT. Amino acids: CSVGFGGMTEAFF.